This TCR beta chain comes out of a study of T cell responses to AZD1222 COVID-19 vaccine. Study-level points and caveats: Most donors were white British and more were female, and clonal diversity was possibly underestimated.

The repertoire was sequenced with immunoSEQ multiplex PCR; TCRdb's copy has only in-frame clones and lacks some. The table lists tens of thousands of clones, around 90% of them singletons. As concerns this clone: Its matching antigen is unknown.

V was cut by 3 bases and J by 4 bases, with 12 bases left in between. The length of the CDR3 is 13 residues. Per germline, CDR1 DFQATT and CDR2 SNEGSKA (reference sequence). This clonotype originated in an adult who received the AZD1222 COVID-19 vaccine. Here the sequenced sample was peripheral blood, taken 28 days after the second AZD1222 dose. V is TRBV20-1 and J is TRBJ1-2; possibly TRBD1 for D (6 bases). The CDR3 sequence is CSASPGVGYGYTF. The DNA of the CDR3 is TGCAGTGCTAGTCCAGGGGTGGGCTATGGCTACACCTTC.